The 16 T cell receptor beta chains listed next were all sequenced from one sample in a study of blood T cell repertoires in COVID-19. Sequencing used immunoSEQ multiplex PCR; TCRdb keeps in-frame clones, though not all of them. The top ten hold 10% to 15% of the sample, which has about 100,000 clones, 85% seen once. Sequencing was done on a sample of peripheral blood. All receptors derive from a man in his fifties with active or convalescent COVID-19.

The chain couples TRBV2 to TRBJ1-4; 8 positions match TRBD1. The V gene's germline CDR1 is SNHLY and CDR2 FYNNEI. This CDR3 is built from 14 residues. V trimming: 6 bases; J trimming: 8 bases; junction bases outside the gene matches: 8. The CDR3 DNA follows: TGTGCCAGCAGGAGGACAGGGTCCTTGGAAAAACTGTTTTTT. It is translated as CASRRTGSLEKLFF. The entire variable domain, with the rest obtained from reference TRBV2 and TRBJ1-4, is as follows: EPEVTQTPSHQVTQMGQEVILRCVPISNHLYFYWYRQILGQKVEFLVSFYNNEISEKSEIFDDQFSVERPDGSNFTLKIRSTKLEDSAMYFCASRRTGSLEKLFFGSGTQLSVL.

The V and J genes are TRBV20-1 and TRBJ2-5, with D tentatively TRBD1 (6 bases). This CDR3 region has 13 residues. Germline V CDR1 and CDR2: DFQATT, SNEGSKA (reference sequence). V was pared by 3 bases and J by 4 bases, with 12 bases between. The CDR3 DNA sequence: TGCAGTGCTAGTCATACAGGGACAGAGACCCAGTACTTC. Residues: CSASHTGTETQYF.

The V and J genes are TRBV11-3 and TRBJ1-2, with D tentatively TRBD1 (5 bases). The CDR3 loop spans 14 amino acids. From germline, CDR1 is SGHNT and CDR2 YENEEA. The germline V and J ends were trimmed by 5 bases and 0 bases, with 10 bases remaining between them. The CDR3 spells CASSPRVSNYGYTF. CDR3 DNA sequence: TGTGCCAGCAGCCCCAGGGTATCTAACTATGGCTACACCTTC.

This clone was detected once. J is TRBJ2-3 and V is TRBV28, with 10 nucleotides matching TRBD2. This CDR3 is 16 amino acids long. V was pared by 6 bases and J by 3 bases, with 9 bases of the junction left unmatched. The germline V gene has CDR1 MDHEN and CDR2 SYDVKM. CDR3 region: CASSFSGRVRTDTQYF. CDR3 coding DNA: TGTGCCAGCAGCTTCAGCGGGAGGGTTAGGACAGATACGCAGTATTTT.

The CDR3 reads CATSRTGQETQYF. The DNA of the CDR3 is TGTGCCACCAGCAGGACAGGGCAAGAGACCCAGTACTTC. The J gene is TRBJ2-5, the V gene TRBV15, with 7 bases aligning to TRBD1. This CDR3 has 13 amino acids. Germline CDR1 LNHNV, CDR2 YYDKDF (reference sequence). The junction had 0 bases not matched to a gene; V was cut back by 3 bases and J by 2 bases.

The genes are TRBV7-8 and TRBJ2-7; TRBD1 matches 7 bases. Germline V gene sequence: CDR1 SGHVS, CDR2 FQNEAQ. Trimming at V came to 5 bases and at J to 4 bases, leaving 8 bases not matched to a gene. This CDR3 has 14 amino acids. Here the CDR3 reads CASSARQGLYEQYF. The DNA of the CDR3 is TGTGCCAGCAGCGCCCGACAGGGTCTTTACGAGCAGTACTTC.

This clone was counted a single time. The chain carries TRBV7-2 and TRBJ2-2; 8 bases agree with TRBD2. The CDR3 is made up of 16 amino acids. Per the germline V gene, CDR1 is SGHTA and CDR2 is FQGNSA. The V and J ends lost 1 base and 3 bases, in that order; junction bases with no gene match: 4. The CDR3 loop is CASSLGPSGHTGELFF. CDR3 sequence (DNA): TGTGCCAGCAGCTTAGGTCCTAGCGGGCACACCGGGGAGCTGTTTTTT.

The chain employs TRBV19 and TRBJ1-1; 7 bases match TRBD1. The germline gives CDR1 LNHDA, CDR2 SQIVND (reference sequence). Trimming at V came to 2 bases and at J to 6 bases, leaving 3 bases not matched to a gene. The CDR3 contains 13 residues. CDR3 nucleotides: TGTGCCAGTAGTATAAGTCAGGGGGCTGAAGCTTTCTTT. Protein product: CASSISQGAEAFF.

This chain links TRBV12-3 or TRBV12-4 with TRBJ1-2; unclear D gene. The V and J ends lost 6 bases and 4 bases respectively, with 12 bases between them. This CDR3 spans 13 amino acids. CDR3 protein: CASSLREGYGYTF. DNA for the CDR3: TGTGCCAGCAGCCTCCGGGAAGGCTATGGCTACACCTTC.

The chain has TRBV30 and TRBJ2-1; a possible D gene is TRBD1 (6 bases). V dropped 5 bases and J dropped 5 bases, with 13 bases sitting between them. The CDR3 has 13 residues. Looked up from germline, CDR1 is GTSNPN and CDR2 is SVGIG (reference sequence). As DNA, the CDR3 is TGTGCCTGGGCGCAGGGGTTGGACAATGAGCAGTTCTTC. Its protein is CAWAQGLDNEQFF.

The genes are TRBV28 and TRBJ2-7; the match to TRBD1 covers 10 bases. The CDR3 length is 14 residues. With 6 bases clipped from V and 5 bases from J, the junction kept 7 bases outside the gene matches. The V gene's germline CDR1 is MDHEN and CDR2 SYDVKM. The CDR3 region is CASRTGGASNEQYF. CDR3 coding DNA: TGTGCCAGCAGGACAGGGGGCGCTTCCAACGAGCAGTACTTC. Drawing the rest from reference TRBV28 and TRBJ2-7, the complete variable domain is DVKVTQSSRYLVKRTGEKVFLECVQDMDHENMFWYRQDPGLGLRLIYFSYDVKMKEKGDIPEGYSVSREKKERFSLILESASTNQTSMYLCASRTGGASNEQYFGPGTRLTVT.

The CDR3 protein is CASRRDRGGRETQYF. As DNA, the CDR3 is TGCGCCAGCAGACGGGACAGGGGCGGGCGAGAGACCCAGTACTTC. The genes are TRBV23-1 and TRBJ2-5, with 10 positions matching TRBD1. TRBV23-1 is assigned to the ORF class and has an uncertain function. The CDR3 loop spans 15 amino acids. V dropped 6 bases and J dropped 4; count of bases not matched to a gene: 8.

The chain links TRBV5-1 to TRBJ1-4; D gene ambiguous. The V end was cut by 2 bases, the J end by 13 bases, with 15 bases between. CDR1 is SGHRS, CDR2 YFSETQ, per germline. This CDR3 has 13 residues. CDR3 protein: CASSFGQDGGLFF. CDR3 nucleotides: TGCGCCAGCAGCTTCGGCCAGGACGGAGGACTGTTTTTT.

The CDR3 protein is CASSIQGNTEAFF. The CDR3 DNA sequence: TGTGCCAGTAGTATACAGGGGAACACTGAAGCTTTCTTT. The chain couples TRBV19 to TRBJ1-1; D is possibly TRBD1 (5 bases). Germline-derived CDR1 and CDR2 are LNHDA and SQIVND (reference sequence). There are 13 residues in the CDR3. Trimming removed 2 bases at V and 1 base at J, with 5 bases between.

This chain joins TRBV7-9 and TRBJ2-1, with TRBD1 identical over 10 bases. The CDR3 has 14 amino acids. With 6 bases clipped from V and 8 bases from J, the junction kept 7 bases outside the gene matches. Germline V gene data show CDR1 as SEHNR and CDR2 as FQNEAQ (reference sequence). CDR3 coding DNA: TGTGCCAGCAGGACGACAGGGGGCTGGGATGAGCAGTTCTTC. Translating it yields CASRTTGGWDEQFF.

The rearrangement joins TRBV4-1 to TRBJ2-7; D ambiguous. The CDR3 is made up of 17 amino acids. Germline loops: CDR1 MGHRA, CDR2 YSYEKL. V gave up 1 base and J gave up 4 bases, with 20 bases separating them. This CDR3 reads CASSQAQGAVISYEQYF. In DNA, the CDR3 is TGCGCCAGCAGCCAAGCCCAAGGCGCGGTAATCTCTTACGAGCAGTACTTC.